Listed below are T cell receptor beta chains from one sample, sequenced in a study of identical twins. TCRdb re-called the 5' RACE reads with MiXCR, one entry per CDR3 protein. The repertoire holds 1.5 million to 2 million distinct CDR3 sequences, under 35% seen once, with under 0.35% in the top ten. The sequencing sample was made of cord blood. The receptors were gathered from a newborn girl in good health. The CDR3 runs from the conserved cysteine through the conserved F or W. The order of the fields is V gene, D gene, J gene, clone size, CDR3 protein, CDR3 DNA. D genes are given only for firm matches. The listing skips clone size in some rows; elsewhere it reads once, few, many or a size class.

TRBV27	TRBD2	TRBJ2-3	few	CASSSGGGGLDTQYF	TGTGCCAGCAGTTCGGGCGGGGGGGGATTGGATACGCAGTATTTT
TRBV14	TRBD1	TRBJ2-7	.	CASSQDSTGYYEQYF	TGTGCCAGCAGCCAAGATTCGACAGGGTACTACGAGCAGTACTTC
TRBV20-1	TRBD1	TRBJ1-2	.	CSIETGTGYGYTF	TGCAGCATCGAGACCGGGACAGGGTATGGCTACACCTTC
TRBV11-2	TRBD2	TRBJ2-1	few	CASRKLAGGDNEQFF	TGTGCCAGCAGGAAATTAGCGGGAGGAGATAATGAGCAGTTCTTC
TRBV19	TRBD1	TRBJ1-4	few	CASSTDRDEKLFF	TGTGCCAGTAGTACTGACAGGGACGAAAAACTGTTTTTT
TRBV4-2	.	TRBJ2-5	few	CASSQEYKQETLYF	TGTGCCAGCAGCCAAGAATATAAACAAGAGACCCTGTACTTC
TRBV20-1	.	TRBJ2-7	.	CSARRNRDGLYNEQYF	TGCAGTGCTAGAAGGAACCGGGACGGTTTGTACAATGAGCAGTACTTC
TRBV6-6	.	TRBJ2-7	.	CTSSYSGAEYEQYF	TGTACCAGCAGTTACTCGGGAGCGGAGTACGAGCAGTACTTC
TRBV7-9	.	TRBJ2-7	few	CASSFPQTSYEQYF	TGTGCCAGCAGCTTCCCCCAGACTTCTTACGAGCAGTACTTC
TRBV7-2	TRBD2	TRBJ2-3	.	CASSLGSGRNMDTQYF	TGTGCCAGCAGCTTAGGTAGCGGGAGAAACATGGATACGCAGTATTTT
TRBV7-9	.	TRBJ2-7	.	CASSFDQRGLENEQYF	TGTGCCAGCAGCTTCGATCAGAGGGGCCTGGAGAACGAGCAGTACTTC
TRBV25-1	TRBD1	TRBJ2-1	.	CASSETRKQGVVYNEQFF	TGTGCCAGCAGTGAAACCCGGAAACAGGGGGTCGTTTACAATGAGCAGTTCTTC
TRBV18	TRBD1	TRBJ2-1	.	CASSRQGVAYNEQFF	TGTGCCAGCTCACGACAGGGGGTCGCTTACAATGAGCAGTTCTTC
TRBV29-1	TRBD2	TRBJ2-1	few	CSVSGSGPGLQFF	TGCAGCGTTAGCGGGAGTGGCCCGGGATTGCAGTTCTTC
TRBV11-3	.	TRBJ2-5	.	CASSLEGFETQYF	TGTGCCAGCAGCCTGGAGGGGTTTGAGACCCAGTACTTC
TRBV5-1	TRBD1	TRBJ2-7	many	CASSLEQGPYEQYF	TGCGCCAGCAGCTTGGAACAGGGGCCCTACGAGCAGTACTTC
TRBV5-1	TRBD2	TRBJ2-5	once	CASSKQRGGRETQYF	TGCGCCAGCAGCAAACAGCGGGGGGGCCGGGAGACCCAGTACTTC
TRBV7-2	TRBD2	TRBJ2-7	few	CASSQWTSVYEQYF	TGTGCCAGCAGCCAATGGACTAGCGTCTACGAGCAGTACTTC
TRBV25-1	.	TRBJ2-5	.	CASSEYIVQGETQYF	TGTGCCAGCAGTGAATATATTGTACAGGGAGAGACCCAGTACTTC
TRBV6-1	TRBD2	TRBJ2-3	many	CASSESGRTDTQYF	TGTGCCAGCAGTGAATCCGGGAGGACAGATACGCAGTATTTT
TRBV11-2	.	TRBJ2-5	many	CASSLDLEQYF	TGTGCCAGCAGCTTAGATCTAGAGCAGTACTTC
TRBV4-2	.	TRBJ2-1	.	CASSQLNFPYNEQFF	TGTGCCAGCAGCCAACTCAACTTTCCTTACAATGAGCAGTTCTTC
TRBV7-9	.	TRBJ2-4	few	CASSLEQLAKNIQYF	TGTGCCAGCAGCTTAGAACAGCTAGCCAAAAACATTCAGTACTTC
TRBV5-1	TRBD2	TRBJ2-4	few	CASSGGLAGVKNIQYF	TGCGCCAGCAGCGGGGGACTAGCGGGGGTAAAAAACATTCAGTACTTC
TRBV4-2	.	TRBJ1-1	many	CASSQDRGITEAFF	TGTGCCAGCAGCCAAGATCGAGGAATCACTGAAGCTTTCTTT
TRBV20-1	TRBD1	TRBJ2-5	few	CSARAGTGGQETQYF	TGCAGTGCTAGAGCGGGGACAGGCGGACAAGAGACCCAGTACTTC
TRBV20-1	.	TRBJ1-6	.	CSARLSWYNSPPHF	TGCAGTGCCCGTTTATCGTGGTATAATTCACCCCCCCACTTT
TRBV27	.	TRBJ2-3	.	CASTHSPPDTQYF	TGTGCCAGCACCCATTCACCCCCAGATACGCAGTATTTT
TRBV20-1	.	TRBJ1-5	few	CSAPLRAQGNQPQHF	TGCAGTGCCCCCTTGAGGGCCCAGGGGAATCAGCCCCAGCATTTT
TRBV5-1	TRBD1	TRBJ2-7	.	CASSLAGTASHEQYF	TGCGCCAGCAGCTTGGCCGGGACAGCTTCCCACGAGCAGTACTTC
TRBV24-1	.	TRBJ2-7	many	CATSDLHSSYEQYF	TGTGCCACCAGTGATTTGCACAGCTCCTACGAGCAGTACTTC
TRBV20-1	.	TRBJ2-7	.	CSARAETYEQYF	TGCAGTGCTAGGGCAGAAACCTACGAGCAGTACTTC
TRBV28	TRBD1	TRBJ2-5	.	CASSYLDRRQETQYF	TGTGCCAGCAGTTACCTGGACAGGCGCCAAGAGACCCAGTACTTC
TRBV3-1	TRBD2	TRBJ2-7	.	CASSQVSSGNYEQYF	TGTGCCAGCAGCCAAGTTTCAAGCGGGAACTACGAGCAGTACTTC
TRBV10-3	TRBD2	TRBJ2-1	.	CAISEFQRGYNEQFF	TGTGCCATCAGTGAGTTTCAGCGGGGGTACAATGAGCAGTTCTTC
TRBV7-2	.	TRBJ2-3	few	CASSLRGSGVYPDTQYF	TGTGCCAGCAGCCTACGTGGTAGCGGCGTTTATCCAGATACGCAGTATTTT
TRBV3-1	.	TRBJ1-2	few	CASSQENIRNYGYTF	TGTGCCAGCAGCCAAGAGAATATCCGGAACTATGGCTACACCTTC
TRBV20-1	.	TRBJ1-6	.	CSPAGPNSPLHF	TGCAGCCCAGCGGGCCCTAATTCACCCCTCCACTTT
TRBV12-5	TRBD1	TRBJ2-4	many	CASAQGVPGNIQYF	TGTGCTAGTGCCCAGGGGGTCCCTGGGAACATTCAGTACTTC
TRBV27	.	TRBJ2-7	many	CASSFGISYEQYF	TGTGCCAGCAGTTTTGGGATCTCCTACGAGCAGTACTTC
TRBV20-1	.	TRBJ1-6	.	CSARSGRLNSPLHF	TGCAGTGCTAGATCGGGACGCCTTAATTCACCCCTCCACTTT
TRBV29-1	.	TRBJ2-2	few	CSVVKGGGELFF	TGCAGCGTCGTAAAGGGTGGCGGGGAGCTGTTTTTT
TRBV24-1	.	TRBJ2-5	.	CATSDASHGTAQETQYF	TGTGCCACCAGTGATGCCTCCCATGGGACGGCCCAAGAGACCCAGTACTTC
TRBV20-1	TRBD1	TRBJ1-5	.	CSARMTGSNQPQHF	TGCAGTGCTAGAATGACAGGGAGCAATCAGCCCCAGCATTTT
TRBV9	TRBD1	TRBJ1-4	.	CASSQTGVNEKLFF	TGTGCCAGCAGCCAGACAGGGGTAAATGAAAAACTGTTTTTT
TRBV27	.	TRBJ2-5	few	CASTSPGLQETQYF	TGTGCCTCCACTTCTCCGGGACTTCAAGAGACCCAGTACTTC
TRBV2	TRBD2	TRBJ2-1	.	CASSKLAGGPVSYNEQFF	TGTGCCAGCAGTAAACTAGCGGGGGGGCCAGTCTCCTACAATGAGCAGTTCTTC
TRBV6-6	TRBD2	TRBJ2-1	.	CASSSKRGGYDEQFF	TGTGCCAGCAGTTCCAAGCGGGGGGGTTACGATGAGCAGTTCTTC
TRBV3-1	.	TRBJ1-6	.	CASSQPTAQGPNSPLHF	TGTGCCAGCAGCCAACCGACAGCCCAAGGACCCAATTCACCCCTCCACTTT
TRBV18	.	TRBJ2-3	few	CASSHHLGRATDTQYF	TGTGCCAGCTCACATCATCTCGGCAGGGCCACAGATACGCAGTATTTT
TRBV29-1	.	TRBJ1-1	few	CSVGDVRVGNTEAFF	TGCAGCGTTGGGGATGTCAGGGTGGGGAACACTGAAGCTTTCTTT
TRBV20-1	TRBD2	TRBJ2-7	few	CSAREGTSYEQYF	TGCAGTGCTAGAGAGGGGACTAGCTACGAGCAGTACTTC
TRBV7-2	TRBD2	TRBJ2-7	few	CASSLASGTSLPYEQYF	TGTGCCAGCAGCTTAGCGTCCGGGACTAGCCTCCCCTACGAGCAGTACTTC
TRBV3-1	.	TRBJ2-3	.	CASSRPHSGLAITDTQYF	TGTGCCAGCAGCCGACCCCATTCCGGTCTTGCAATCACAGATACGCAGTATTTT
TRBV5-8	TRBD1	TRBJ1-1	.	CASSWGTEGTEAFF	TGTGCCAGCAGCTGGGGGACAGAGGGCACTGAAGCTTTCTTT
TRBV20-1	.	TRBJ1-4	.	CSASPQGIGEKLFF	TGCAGTGCTAGCCCACAGGGCATCGGTGAAAAACTGTTTTTT
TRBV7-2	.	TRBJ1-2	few	CASSLQGRGGYTF	TGTGCCAGCAGCTTACAGGGAAGGGGGGGCTACACCTTC
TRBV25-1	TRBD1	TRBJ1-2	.	CASSENTGGYYGYTF	TGTGCCAGCAGTGAAAATACAGGGGGATACTATGGCTACACCTTC
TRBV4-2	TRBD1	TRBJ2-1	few	CASSQGDRVRGEQFF	TGTGCCAGCAGCCAAGGGGACAGGGTCCGTGGTGAGCAGTTCTTC